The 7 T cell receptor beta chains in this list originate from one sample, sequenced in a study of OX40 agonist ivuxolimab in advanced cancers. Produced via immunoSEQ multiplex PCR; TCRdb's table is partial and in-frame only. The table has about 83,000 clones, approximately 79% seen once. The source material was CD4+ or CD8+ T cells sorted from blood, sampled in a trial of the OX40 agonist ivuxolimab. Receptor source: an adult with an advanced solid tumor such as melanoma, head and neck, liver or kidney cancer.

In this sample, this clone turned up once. The CDR3 DNA reads as TGTGCCAGCAGCACGCGACCCGGCAGGGGGCGCGACACTGAAGCTTTCTTT. Translated: CASSTRPGRGRDTEAFF. V gene TRBV21-1 combines with J gene TRBJ1-1; the table's D call, TRBD1, was not checked against the DNA. TRBV21-1 is shown as a pseudogene. This CDR3 is 17 amino acids long.

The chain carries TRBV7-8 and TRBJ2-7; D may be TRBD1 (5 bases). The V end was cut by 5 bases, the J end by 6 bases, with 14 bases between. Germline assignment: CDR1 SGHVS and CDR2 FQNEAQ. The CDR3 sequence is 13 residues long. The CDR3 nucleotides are TGTGCCAGCAGCCAGGAATTGGGGCGCGAGCAGTACTTC. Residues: CASSQELGREQYF. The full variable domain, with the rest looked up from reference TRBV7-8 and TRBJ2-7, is GAGVSQSPRYKVAKRGQDVALRCDPISGHVSLFWYQQALGQGPEFLTYFQNEAQLDKSGLPSDRFFAERPEGSVSTLKIQRTQQEDSAVYLCASSQELGREQYFGPGTRLTVT.

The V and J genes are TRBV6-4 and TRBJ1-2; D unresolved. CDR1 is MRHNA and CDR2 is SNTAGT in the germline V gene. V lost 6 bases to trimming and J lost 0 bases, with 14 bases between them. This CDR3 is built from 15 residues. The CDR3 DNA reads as TGTGCCAGCAGAACGGGCGGGTTTGCTAACTATGGCTACACCTTC. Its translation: CASRTGGFANYGYTF.

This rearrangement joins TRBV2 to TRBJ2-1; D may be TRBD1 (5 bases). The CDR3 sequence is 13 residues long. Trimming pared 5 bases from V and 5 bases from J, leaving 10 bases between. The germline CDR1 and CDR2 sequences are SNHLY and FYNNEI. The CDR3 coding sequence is TGTGCCAGCAGTTACGACAGAAACAATGAGCAGTTCTTC. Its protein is CASSYDRNNEQFF.

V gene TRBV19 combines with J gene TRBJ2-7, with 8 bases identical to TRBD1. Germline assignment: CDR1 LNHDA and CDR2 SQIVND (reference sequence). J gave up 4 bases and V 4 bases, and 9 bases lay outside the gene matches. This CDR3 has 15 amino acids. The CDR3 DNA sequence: TGTGCCAGTAGTACCACCGGGACAGGTGTGTACGAGCAGTACTTC. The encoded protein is CASSTTGTGVYEQYF.

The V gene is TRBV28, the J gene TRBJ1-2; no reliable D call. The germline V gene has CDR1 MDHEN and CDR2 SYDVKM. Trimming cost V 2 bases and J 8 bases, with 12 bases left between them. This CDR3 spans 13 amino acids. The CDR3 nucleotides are TGTGCCAGCAGTTTACTCCCTGAGCTCGGCTACACCTTC. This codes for CASSLLPELGYTF.

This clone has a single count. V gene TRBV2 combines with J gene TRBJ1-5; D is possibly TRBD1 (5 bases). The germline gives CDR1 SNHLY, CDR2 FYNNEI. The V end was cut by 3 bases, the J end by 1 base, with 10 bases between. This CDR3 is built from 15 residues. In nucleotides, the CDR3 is TGTGCCAGCAGTGAGTCCCGGGGGAGCAATCAGCCCCAGCATTTT. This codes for CASSESRGSNQPQHF. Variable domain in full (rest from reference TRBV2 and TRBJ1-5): EPEVTQTPSHQVTQMGQEVILRCVPISNHLYFYWYRQILGQKVEFLVSFYNNEISEKSEIFDDQFSVERPDGSNFTLKIRSTKLEDSAMYFCASSESRGSNQPQHFGDGTRLSIL.